This entry is about one T cell receptor (beta chain). Its antigen remains unidentified. No qualities accompany the bases; no much larger clone lies one base away. The CDR3 starts with the cysteine, ends with the phenylalanine, and has 17 residues. Just CDR3 DNA is preserved here, 51 bases in frame from base 1. V has 1 base trimmed and J has 0 bases trimmed; junction bases matching no gene number 7. The germline V gene (reference sequence) supplies CDR1 SGHNT and CDR2 YYREEE. This specimen comes from a study of cytomegalovirus exposure and HLA in healthy donors (dated by TCRdb to 2016 to 2017). Some background on the complete study: In an earlier analysis of under 750 of the donors, 276 Gb of sequence data and approximately 120 million unique TCR beta sequences from 180 million or so T cells were reported. Roughly 290 gigabases of sequencing data and around 88 million unique TCR sequences made up an early release that covered approximately 650 HLA-typed donors. The genetic ancestry cluster associated with self-reported Caucasian donors included 81% of the roughly 390 genotyped donors. The aim of the study was to test whether cataloging public T cell receptors could identify signatures of past pathogen exposure. Using immunosequencing, the study profiled T cell repertoires from 666 subjects and related those repertoires to cytomegalovirus serostatus. Along with the roughly 700-subject first cohort, a separate validation cohort of roughly 110 different subjects was used. To predict cytomegalovirus infection status, the study combined high-throughput TCR immunosequencing, statistical association of individual TCRs with disease status, and machine learning. In a later analysis, previously published TCR beta repertoires from roughly 710 donors were re-analyzed and high-resolution HLA genotyping was added so that TCR occurrence patterns could be studied. In the later analysis, no new phenotypic data were used to find candidate immune exposures; instead, reliance was placed on TCR beta sequences and their occurrence across donors. An earlier analysis of about 620 of the donors applied high-throughput TCR beta sequencing to assess whether each TCR beta V gene segment acted as functional or pseudogenic. Alongside the repertoire data, information on donor age, sex, ethnicity and CMV serostatus was compiled. A later genetic analysis took genome-wide SNP genotypes for about 60% of the roughly 670 donors and used that subset as a discovery cohort. All discovery cohort repertoires had been generated using a single sequencing platform. HLA typing included class I and class II loci at four-digit resolution. Typing coverage varied by locus: 629-630 donors for A, B, C, DRB1 and DQB1; more than 500 for DQA1; about 570 for DPA1; approximately 450 for DPB1. Roughly five DR-DQ haplotypes were treated as single units for association and clustering because of strong linkage in the cohort. Among under 450 genotyped donors of the cohort, an average of approximately 240,000 unique TCR beta nucleotide sequences were sequenced per donor, roughly 18% of them non-productive.

The cohort consisted of hundreds of healthy bone marrow donors. At the time of sampling, every cohort member was nominally healthy, though immune exposures that went unrecorded were likely present. The donor was CMV seropositive and belonged to the group of about 290 seropositive cohort members. Every donor gave a peripheral blood sample, and the peripheral blood mononuclear cells from that sample were used for TCR beta sequencing. The Qiagen DNeasy Blood Extraction Kit was used to extract genomic DNA from the blood cell samples. Summary of the overall study and its limitations: According to a later analysis, most CMV-associated TCR beta chains appeared to be HLA-restricted, and the HLA associations seemed to be driven largely by CMV exposure. For the cohort, immune exposure information was limited to CMV serostatus. Because some donors lacked HLA typing at each locus, the association tests relied only on the typed subset. Specific HLA alleles were associated with more than 15,000 TCR beta sequences at a false discovery rate of 0.05 in a later analysis. A further reported finding was that TCR beta sequences accurately predicted the HLA-A and HLA-B alleles for most subjects in the first cohort. A cluster of highly shared sequence variants was judged likely to represent a technical artifact of the sequencing pipeline. V-gene and J-gene trimming of TCR beta chains was associated with a missense DCLRE1C variant in a later genetic analysis, and the association was replicated in an independent cohort. The authors suggested that the approach could potentially be extended to other disease states and immunological phenotypes. Most TCR sequences were seen in very few donors, while some public TCRs were found in many individuals. According to a later analysis, TCR association rates differed among HLA loci, with DRB1 alleles showing the most associated TCRs and HLA-C alleles showing the fewest. Strong co-occurrence of HLA alleles, especially DR and DQ, made assigning TCR associations to individual alleles difficult. This cohort had only TCR beta chains sequenced, and the lack of alpha or paired-chain data limited which features could be detected. The study gave a list of about 170 TCR beta chains associated with cytomegalovirus. Three of the identified cytomegalovirus-associated TCR beta chains were confirmed in vitro to be specific for cytomegalovirus antigens. Sequencing depth was assumed to be roughly uniform across donors in the presence/absence analyses, though that assumption may not hold. Cytomegalovirus status was reported to be diagnosed by the classifier with high specificity and sensitivity in both the original and validation cohorts. Compared with the roughly 700-donor mean, donors in an Asian-associated ancestry cluster had fewer N-insertions in productive TCRs, according to a later genetic analysis. In an earlier analysis of more than 450 of the donors, most TCR beta V segments were observed in productive rearrangements about 87% or about 30% of the time, broadly matching IMGT annotations. The earlier analysis of 587 of the donors excluded around 17 rarely observed V segments, including chromosome 9 orphons, because counts were too low. Linkage disequilibrium might explain the correlated functional status among segregating V segments, but an unknown experimental factor could not be ruled out. Several of the top co-occurrence clusters appeared to be linked to parvovirus B19, influenza, CMV and Epstein-Barr virus, according to a later analysis. Some IMGT-functional V segments, including TRBV6-2 and TRBV6-3, could not be told apart with the 87-base-pair reads, so those segments were excluded. Compared with equally common non-associated chains, HLA-associated TCR beta chains in a later analysis were more clonally expanded and had lower generation probabilities.

The library was generated by the immunoSEQ multiplex PCR assay. The multiplex PCR relied on a mix of 60 forward primers for TCR Vbeta segments and 13 reverse primers for TCR Jbeta segments. The CDR3 region of rearranged TCR beta genes was amplified from genomic DNA with a multiplex PCR assay. On the Illumina HiSeq System, the amplified TCR beta libraries were sequenced as 87-base-pair reads. The published analysis was carried out like this. In a later analysis, approximately 74 million unique TCR beta chains were counted across the approximately 670 repertoires, and some 10 million of these chains were shared by at least two donors. Raw reads were error-corrected and collapsed into unique sequences by a nearest-neighbor algorithm in which closely related sequences were merged to remove PCR and sequencing errors. Alignment of CDR3 sequences to IMGT reference sequences was used to assign V, D and J gene segments. Each retained sequence needed at least a six-nucleotide match to both a V gene segment and a J gene segment. Rearrangements were called productive when the CDR3 lacked stop codons and stayed in frame with V and J; all others were non-productive. CDR3 was defined according to IMGT convention as the region running from the second conserved V-encoded cysteine to the conserved J-encoded phenylalanine. In an earlier analysis of just under 600 of the donors, sequences lacking an unambiguous match to a single V gene segment were excluded. In an earlier analysis of several hundred of the donors, a V segment was called functional when productive rearrangements were above 56.7%, and segregating when the standard deviation between donors exceeded 5%. A statistical classification framework was built for diagnosing cytomegalovirus status from the catalog of TCR beta chain sequences. A later analysis assigned V and J genes by comparing TCR nucleotide sequences with IMGT/GENE-DB human TR gene sequences. A later analysis assigned CDR3 sequences and most-parsimonious VDJ recombination scenarios with the TCRdist pipeline. In a later analysis, every TCR beta chain was defined by the combination of its CDR3 amino acid sequence and its V-gene family, and reads without a unique V-gene family were dropped. In a later analysis, fewer than 650 highly shared, low-generation-probability nucleotide sequences were removed to address suspected cross-contamination and a sequencing artifact. For each public chain, a later analysis derived a clonal expansion index from normalized ranks of inferred template counts within each repertoire. In a later analysis, generation probabilities were computed using a VDJ recombination model fitted to out-of-frame rearrangements, and the results were checked against IGoR. In a later analysis, hypergeometric tests were used to score TCR-TCR, TCR-HLA and TCR-CMV co-occurrence, with a repertoire-size bias correction applied to TCR pairs. In a later analysis, false discovery rates were estimated by permuting HLA or CMV assignments 20 times. A later analysis grouped co-occurring TCRs with DBSCAN, adding TCRdist sequence similarity when clustering within HLA-allele-positive subsets. For co-occurrence clustering, repertoires with fewer than 30,000 or more than 120,000 public chains were excluded, along with about five repertoires with anomalous nucleotide sharing. As stored in TCRdb, this immuneACCESS dataset retains in-frame rearrangements with V and J assigned. A fraction of the clones does not appear; measured against another copy, unresolved V genes explain less than half of the discrepancy, and the remainder lacks a known reason. From that table come the V and J calls and clone size; the DNA was used to work out D and trimming. For this sample there are some 95,000 clones; approximately 71% appear just once. The top ten clonotypes cover approximately 15% of the sample.

The origin of this receptor is a woman aged 18-29 years in good health and CMV-seropositive. The sequenced material came from PBMCs. This chain is built from TRBV5-4 and TRBJ2-7, with 10 bases in between that match TRBD1. CDR3 protein: CASSLNFGTGDSYEQYF. The DNA reads as follows: TGTGCCAGCAGCTTGAACTTCGGGACAGGGGACTCCTACGAGCAGTACTTC.